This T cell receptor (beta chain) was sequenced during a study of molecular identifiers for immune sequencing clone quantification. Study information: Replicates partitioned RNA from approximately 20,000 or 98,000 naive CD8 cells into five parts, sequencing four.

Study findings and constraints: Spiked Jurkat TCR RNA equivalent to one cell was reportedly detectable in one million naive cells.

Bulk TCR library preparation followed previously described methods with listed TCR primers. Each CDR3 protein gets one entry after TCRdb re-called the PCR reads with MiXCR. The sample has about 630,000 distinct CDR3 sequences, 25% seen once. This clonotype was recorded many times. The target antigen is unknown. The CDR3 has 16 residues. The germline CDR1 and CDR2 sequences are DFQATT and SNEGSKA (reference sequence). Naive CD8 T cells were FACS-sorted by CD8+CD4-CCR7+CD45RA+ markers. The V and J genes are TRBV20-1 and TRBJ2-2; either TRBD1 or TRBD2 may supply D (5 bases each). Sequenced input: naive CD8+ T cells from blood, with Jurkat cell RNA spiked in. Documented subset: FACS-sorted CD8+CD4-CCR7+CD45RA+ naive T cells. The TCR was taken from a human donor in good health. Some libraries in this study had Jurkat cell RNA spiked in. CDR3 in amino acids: CSTRTPKFANTGELFF. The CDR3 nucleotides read TGCAGCACTAGGACACCTAAGTTCGCGAACACCGGGGAGCTGTTTTTT.